This is a list of T cell receptor beta chains from one sample in a study of CD4 T cells in relation to SARS-CoV-2 and coronaviruses. Clones were sequenced by immunoSEQ multiplex PCR, and TCRdb holds only the in-frame ones, with some missing. The sample carries about 59,000 clones, roughly 88% recorded once. Sequenced: memory CD4+ T cells from PBMCs. These receptors were taken from a human donor in good health. Both conserved end residues are part of each CDR3. The D gene is left open where the match is weak. Where a row states a size, it is once, few, many or the class of an expanded clone; other rows omit it.

D gene	V gene	J gene	clone size	CDR3 DNA	CDR3 protein
.	TRBV24-1	TRBJ1-1	.	TGTGCCACCAGGGGGACGGGGGGGGACACTGAAGCTTTCTTT	CATRGTGGDTEAFF
TRBD2	TRBV7-3	TRBJ2-1	.	TGTGCCAGCAGCAGACAAGGGACTAGCTTATACAATGAGCAGTTCTTC	CASSRQGTSLYNEQFF
.	TRBV2	TRBJ2-3	.	TGTGCCAGCAGCCTCAGGGCTGATACGCAGTATTTT	CASSLRADTQYF
.	TRBV20-1	TRBJ2-7	.	TGCAGTGCTAGTCCCCCCCGGGCTGCCTTCGGCTACGAGCAGTACTTC	CSASPPRAAFGYEQYF
.	TRBV30	TRBJ1-6	.	TGTGCCTGGGGTGGGACGTCGAGCTCCTATAATTCACCCCTCCACTTT	CAWGGTSSSYNSPLHF
TRBD1	TRBV5-1	TRBJ1-6	.	TGCGCCAGCAGCTCGGCCGGGACAGGCAATTCACCCCTCCACTTT	CASSSAGTGNSPLHF
.	TRBV5-1	TRBJ2-2	.	TGCGCCAGCAGCTTGGATGAGGCGAACACCGGGGAGCTGTTTTTT	CASSLDEANTGELFF
TRBD2	TRBV6-1	TRBJ2-7	once	TGTGCCAGCAGTGAACAACCGACTCCGGGGGGGTACTTC	CASSEQPTPGGYF
.	TRBV15	TRBJ1-6	.	TGTGCCACCAGCAGGGGGGGGGTGGCAGGCTCGAGAAATAATTCACCCCTCCACTTT	CATSRGGVAGSRNNSPLHF
.	TRBV7-9	TRBJ1-6	.	TGTGCCAGCAGCTTATGGTCAGGGGTATCCTATAATTCACCCCTCCACTTT	CASSLWSGVSYNSPLHF
.	TRBV5-1	TRBJ1-1	.	TGCGCCAGCAGCTCTTGGTCCGGGGGGGCCACTGAAGCTTTCTTT	CASSSWSGGATEAFF
.	TRBV7-2	TRBJ2-3	.	TGTGCCAGCAGTGGACCCTCGCCGGATACGCAGTATTTT	CASSGPSPDTQYF
.	TRBV27	TRBJ2-1	.	TGTGCCAGCAGTTCCCGCGTTTACAATGAGCAGTTCTTC	CASSSRVYNEQFF
.	TRBV7-9	TRBJ1-3	few	TGTGCCAGCAGCTTACTCGGCTCTGGAAACACCATATATTTT	CASSLLGSGNTIYF
TRBD1	TRBV19	TRBJ2-1	.	TGTGCCAGTAGTGGCAGGGGGCGCATCAATGAGCAGTTCTTC	CASSGRGRINEQFF
.	TRBV9	TRBJ2-5	.	TGTGCCAGCAGCGGAGACTGGGGACAAGAGACCCAGTACTTC	CASSGDWGQETQYF
.	TRBV5-8	TRBJ2-7	once	TGTGCCAGCAGCTTCACCCACGAGCAGTACTTC	CASSFTHEQYF
.	TRBV9	TRBJ1-6	.	TGTGCCAGCAGCACCCAGGCCTATAATTCACCCCTCCACTTT	CASSTQAYNSPLHF
.	TRBV29-1	TRBJ2-7	.	TGCAGCGTCCGGGACTCCCCCCTCGAGCAGTACTTC	CSVRDSPLEQYF
.	TRBV4-1	TRBJ2-1	.	TGCGCCAGCAGCCAACCCCCGGCAGGGAGCCATGAGCAGTTCTTC	CASSQPPAGSHEQFF
TRBD2	TRBV5-1	TRBJ2-7	.	TGCGCCAGCTCCGAGACTAGCGGGAAAGGCGAGCAGTACTTC	CASSETSGKGEQYF
TRBD2	TRBV3-1/TRBV3-2	TRBJ2-1	.	TGTGCCAGCAGCCCATGGACTAGCGGGAGCAGTGAGCAGTTCTTC	CASSPWTSGSSEQFF
TRBD2	TRBV28	TRBJ2-3	.	TGTGCCAGCAGACCTAACCCAGGACTAGCGGGCGCGATCACAGATACGCAGTATTTT	CASRPNPGLAGAITDTQYF
TRBD2	TRBV27	TRBJ2-1	.	TGTGCCAGCAGTACGGGACTAGCGACAAATGAGCAGTTCTTC	CASSTGLATNEQFF
TRBD1	TRBV7-9	TRBJ1-3	.	TGTGCCAGCAGCCTTCGAATGACAGGGGGCAAAAACACCATATATTTT	CASSLRMTGGKNTIYF
TRBD2	TRBV4-2	TRBJ2-1	.	TGTGCCAGCAGCCAAGAAAGTAGCGGGAGATTGAGTGAGCAGTTCTTC	CASSQESSGRLSEQFF
.	TRBV7-9	TRBJ2-2	.	TGTGCCAGCAGCTTAAGGTCCGCGGGGTTTAACACCGGGGAGCTGTTTTTT	CASSLRSAGFNTGELFF
.	TRBV10-2	TRBJ2-7	.	TGCGCCAGCAGTGAGCTTCCGACCTACGAGCAGTACTTC	CASSELPTYEQYF
.	TRBV3-1/TRBV3-2	TRBJ2-1	once	TGTGCCAGCAGCCCCCCCGGCTACAATGAGCAGTTCTTC	CASSPPGYNEQFF
.	TRBV28	TRBJ2-2	.	TGTGCCAGCAGTCCCCTGGGGTTCACCGGGGAGCTGTTTTTT	CASSPLGFTGELFF
.	TRBV7-9	TRBJ1-4	.	TGTGCCAGCAGCACCAACAATCCGGAAAAACTGTTTTTT	CASSTNNPEKLFF
TRBD1	TRBV28	TRBJ1-6	.	TGTGCCAGCAGTTACATCCCGGACAGGGAAGATTCACCCCTCCACTTT	CASSYIPDREDSPLHF
.	TRBV27	TRBJ2-2	.	TGTGCCAGCAGTACCGGGATCGGGGACACCGGGGAGCTGTTTTTT	CASSTGIGDTGELFF
.	TRBV25-1	TRBJ2-4	.	TGTGCCAGCAGTGACCAGGGCACAGCCAAAAACATTCAGTACTTC	CASSDQGTAKNIQYF
.	TRBV25-1	TRBJ2-5	.	TGTGCCAGCAGTGAGCACGGGAGCCAAGAGACCCAGTACTTC	CASSEHGSQETQYF
TRBD2	TRBV4-2	TRBJ2-1	.	TGTGCCAGCAGCCAAGGGATAAAGGGACTAGCGGGAGTTAGCTCCTACAATGAGCAGTTCTTC	CASSQGIKGLAGVSSYNEQFF
TRBD1	TRBV6-5	TRBJ1-5	.	TGTGCCAGCACCATAAGGACAGGGGGCAATCAGCCCCAGCATTTT	CASTIRTGGNQPQHF
.	TRBV12-3/TRBV12-4	TRBJ1-6	few	TGTGCCAGCGGTCTTTTCTATAATTCACCCCTCCACTTT	CASGLFYNSPLHF
.	TRBV23-1	TRBJ2-6	.	TGCGCCAGCCCTCACCGGGACGCCGAACTCGGGGGGGCCAACGTCCTGACTTTC	CASPHRDAELGGANVLTF
.	TRBV19	TRBJ2-6	.	TGTGCCAGTAAACCTCGGGGGGCCGGGGCCAACGTCCTGACTTTC	CASKPRGAGANVLTF
TRBD1	TRBV7-6	TRBJ1-1	.	TGTGCCAGCAACCGACAGGGGGGGCTGGGTAGAGAAACTGAAGCTTTCTTT	CASNRQGGLGRETEAFF
.	TRBV7-9	TRBJ2-5	.	TGTGCCAGCAGCCGTAGGGGTTCCCAAGAGACCCAGTACTTC	CASSRRGSQETQYF